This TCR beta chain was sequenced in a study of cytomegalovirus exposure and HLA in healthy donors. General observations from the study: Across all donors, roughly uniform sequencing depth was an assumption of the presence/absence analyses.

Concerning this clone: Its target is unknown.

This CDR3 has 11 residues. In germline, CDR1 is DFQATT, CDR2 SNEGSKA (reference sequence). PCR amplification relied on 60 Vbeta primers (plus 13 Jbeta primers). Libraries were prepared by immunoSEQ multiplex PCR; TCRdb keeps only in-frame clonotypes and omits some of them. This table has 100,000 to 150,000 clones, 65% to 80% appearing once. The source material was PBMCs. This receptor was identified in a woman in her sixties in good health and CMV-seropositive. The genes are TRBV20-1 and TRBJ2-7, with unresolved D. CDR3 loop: CSVGHSYEQYF. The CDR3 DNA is TGCAGCGTGGGCCACTCCTACGAGCAGTACTTC.